This is a list of T cell receptor beta chains from one sample in a study of T cell responses to AZD1222 COVID-19 vaccine. Sequencing used immunoSEQ multiplex PCR; TCRdb keeps in-frame clones, though not all of them. The data hold 130,000 or so clones, with about 94% observed a single time. This material consisted of peripheral blood, taken on day 0 of AZD1222 vaccination. The receptors originated from an adult in good health. Both conserved end residues are part of each CDR3. A D gene is named only where the DNA matches it firmly. Rows may omit the clone size; those that give it use once, few, many or a size class.

CDR3 protein: CASSVGRVTHEQYF; CDR3 DNA: TGTGCCAGCAGCGTAGGGCGGGTTACCCACGAGCAGTACTTC; J gene: TRBJ2-7; V gene: TRBV9; D gene: -; clone size: -
CDR3 protein: CASSLMPGGNEKLFF; CDR3 DNA: TGCGCCAGCAGCTTGATGCCAGGTGGAAATGAAAAACTGTTTTTT; J gene: TRBJ1-4; V gene: TRBV5-1; D gene: -; clone size: few
CDR3 protein: CATSRDRAGGYTF; CDR3 DNA: TGTGCCACCAGCAGAGATCGGGCCGGTGGCTACACCTTC; J gene: TRBJ1-2; V gene: TRBV15; D gene: -; clone size: -
CDR3 protein: CSVAFLTTDTQYF; CDR3 DNA: TGCAGCGTTGCGTTTCTGACCACAGATACGCAGTATTTT; J gene: TRBJ2-3; V gene: TRBV29-1; D gene: -; clone size: -
CDR3 protein: CSVVLGANTEAFF; CDR3 DNA: TGCAGCGTTGTTCTAGGGGCGAACACTGAAGCTTTCTTT; J gene: TRBJ1-1; V gene: TRBV29-1; D gene: -; clone size: once
CDR3 protein: CASSLPKRTSDRYEQYF; CDR3 DNA: TGTGCCAGCAGCTTACCTAAGCGGACTAGCGACCGCTACGAGCAGTACTTC; J gene: TRBJ2-7; V gene: TRBV7-3; D gene: TRBD2; clone size: few
CDR3 protein: CASSLTPSGANVLTF; CDR3 DNA: TGTGCCAGCAGTTTAACACCATCTGGGGCCAACGTCCTGACTTTC; J gene: TRBJ2-6; V gene: TRBV9; D gene: -; clone size: -
CDR3 protein: CASSSPQSMDYTF; CDR3 DNA: TGTGCCAGCAGTTCCCCCCAGTCTATGGACTACACCTTC; J gene: TRBJ1-2; V gene: TRBV28; D gene: -; clone size: -
CDR3 protein: CASSVRPAFRYGDTQYF; CDR3 DNA: TGTGCCAGCAGTGTAAGACCCGCTTTCCGCTATGGAGATACGCAGTATTTT; J gene: TRBJ2-3; V gene: TRBV6-1; D gene: -; clone size: -
CDR3 protein: CASRTVAKNIQYF; CDR3 DNA: TGTGCCAGCAGGACGGTAGCCAAAAACATTCAGTACTTC; J gene: TRBJ2-4; V gene: TRBV6-5; D gene: -; clone size: -
CDR3 protein: CASGREGGELFF; CDR3 DNA: TGTGCCAGCGGCCGGGAGGGCGGGGAGCTGTTTTTT; J gene: TRBJ2-2; V gene: TRBV2; D gene: TRBD2; clone size: -
CDR3 protein: CASSFQAETQYF; CDR3 DNA: TGTGCCAGTAGTTTCCAGGCGGAGACCCAGTACTTC; J gene: TRBJ2-5; V gene: TRBV19; D gene: -; clone size: -
CDR3 protein: CASSPRGKEGEGYTF; CDR3 DNA: TGTGCCAGTAGTCCCCGCGGAAAGGAGGGGGAAGGCTACACCTTC; J gene: TRBJ1-2; V gene: TRBV19; D gene: -; clone size: -
CDR3 protein: CASRDGLAVSTDTQYF; CDR3 DNA: TGTGCCAGCAGGGACGGACTAGCGGTCAGCACAGATACGCAGTATTTT; J gene: TRBJ2-3; V gene: TRBV5-4; D gene: TRBD2; clone size: -
CDR3 protein: CASRNQGSDTQYF; CDR3 DNA: TGTGCCAGCAGGAACCAGGGTTCAGATACGCAGTATTTT; J gene: TRBJ2-3; V gene: TRBV6-5; D gene: -; clone size: -
CDR3 protein: CAWSVGRFNEKLFF; CDR3 DNA: TGTGCCTGGAGTGTAGGGCGCTTTAATGAAAAACTGTTTTTT; J gene: TRBJ1-4; V gene: TRBV30; D gene: -; clone size: -
CDR3 protein: CACTPRQGLSTEAFF; CDR3 DNA: TGTGCCTGCACCCCCCGACAGGGCCTAAGCACTGAAGCTTTCTTT; J gene: TRBJ1-1; V gene: TRBV30; D gene: TRBD1; clone size: -
CDR3 protein: CASSLSQRGEQFF; CDR3 DNA: TGTGCCAGCAGCTTATCACAGCGGGGAGAGCAGTTCTTC; J gene: TRBJ2-1; V gene: TRBV7-3; D gene: TRBD2; clone size: -
CDR3 protein: CASSSSTRAEVEQYF; CDR3 DNA: TGTGCCAGCAGTTCATCGACCCGGGCTGAAGTCGAGCAGTACTTC; J gene: TRBJ2-7; V gene: TRBV28; D gene: -; clone size: -
CDR3 protein: CSVEAAGLYGYTF; CDR3 DNA: TGCAGCGTTGAAGCGGCAGGGTTATATGGCTACACCTTC; J gene: TRBJ1-2; V gene: TRBV29-1; D gene: -; clone size: once
CDR3 protein: CASSLDRGSTEAFF; CDR3 DNA: TGTGCCAGCAGCTTAGACAGAGGCAGCACTGAAGCTTTCTTT; J gene: TRBJ1-1; V gene: TRBV11-2; D gene: -; clone size: -
CDR3 protein: CASQVGVLTEAFF; CDR3 DNA: TGTGCCAGCCAAGTGGGGGTTCTTACTGAAGCTTTCTTT; J gene: TRBJ1-1; V gene: TRBV7-9; D gene: -; clone size: -
CDR3 protein: CASSSLTSGSYNEQFF; CDR3 DNA: TGTGCCAGCAGCTCCTTGACTAGCGGCTCCTACAATGAGCAGTTCTTC; J gene: TRBJ2-1; V gene: TRBV5-8; D gene: TRBD2; clone size: -